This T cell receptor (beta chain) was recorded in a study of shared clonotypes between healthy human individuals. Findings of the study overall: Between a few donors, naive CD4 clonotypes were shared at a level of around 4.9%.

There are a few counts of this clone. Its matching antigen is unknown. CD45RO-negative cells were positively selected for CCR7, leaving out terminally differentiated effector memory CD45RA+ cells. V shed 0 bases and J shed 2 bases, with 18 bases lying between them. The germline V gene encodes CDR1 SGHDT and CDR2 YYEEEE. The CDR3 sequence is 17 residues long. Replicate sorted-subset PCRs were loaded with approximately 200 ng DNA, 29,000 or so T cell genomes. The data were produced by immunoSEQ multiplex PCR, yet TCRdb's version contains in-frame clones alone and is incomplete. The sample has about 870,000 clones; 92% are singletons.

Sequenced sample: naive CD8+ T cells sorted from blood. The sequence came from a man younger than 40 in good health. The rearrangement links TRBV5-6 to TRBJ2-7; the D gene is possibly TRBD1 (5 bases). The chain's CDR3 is CASSLGTNWVATYEQYF. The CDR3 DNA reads TGTGCCAGCAGCTTGGGGACAAACTGGGTGGCCACCTACGAGCAGTACTTC.